This T cell receptor beta chain was sequenced in a study of pediatric ulcerative colitis. Study-wide points: Two rectal CDR3 clonotypes occurred in all ulcerative colitis patients. Blood-rectal clonal overlap within each person was significantly higher in ulcerative colitis patients than controls.

Worth noting for this clone: The antigen remains unidentified.

Before the diagnostic colonoscopy, ulcerative colitis patients were free of immunosuppressive medication. Measured with immunoSEQ multiplex PCR; TCRdb has only the in-frame clones, and not every one. The sample holds about 36,000 clones, over 80% seen once. The sample comprised blood. The TCR sequence derives from a girl aged 5-17 years with moderate ulcerative colitis.

DNA of the CDR3: TGTGCCAGCAGGAGGGGCGTCGGCAATGAGCAGTTCTTC. This encodes CASRRGVGNEQFF. J is TRBJ2-1 and V is TRBV19; tentatively, D is TRBD2 (6 bases). CDR3 length: 13 residues. CDR1 and CDR2 (germline): LNHDA, SQIVND (reference sequence). The V and J ends lost 9 bases and 6 bases respectively, with 15 bases between them.